This TCR beta chain comes out of a study of blood T cell repertoires in COVID-19. For the study at large: In each case, the material was cDNA or gDNA derived from T cells, B-cell-depleted T cells, or PBMCs.

The germline V gene encodes CDR1 SGHTA and CDR2 FQGTGA. This CDR3 is built from 15 residues. Deletions cut 1 base from V and 4 bases from J, with 11 bases between. The table came from immunoSEQ multiplex PCR; TCRdb's copy has only in-frame clones and leaves some out. The repertoire holds 67,000 or so clones, with about 80% as singletons. This clone has just a few counts. The chain is built from TRBV7-3 and TRBJ1-3; unclear D gene. The clonotype comes from a man aged 70 or older with acute or convalescent COVID-19. Sequencing was done on a sample of peripheral blood. The CDR3 reads CASSLNGAPGNTIYF. The CDR3 DNA follows: TGTGCCAGCAGCTTAAATGGAGCGCCCGGAAACACCATATATTTT.